These T cell receptor beta chains were read from a single sample in a study of T cell responses to AZD1222 COVID-19 vaccine. Profiling relied on immunoSEQ multiplex PCR, and the TCRdb table lists in-frame clones only, not all of them. The data contain around 150,000 clones, more than 80% of them singletons. The specimen comprised peripheral blood, sampled 28 days after the second AZD1222 dose. These receptors were collected from an adult who received the AZD1222 COVID-19 vaccine. The CDR3 runs from the conserved cysteine through the conserved F or W. The D gene is left open where the match is weak. Size values are once, few and many counts, or a class for expanded clones, and some rows have none.

TRBJ2-1	few	TRBV19	-	CASSIATSSYNEQFF	TGTGCCAGTAGTATAGCGACCAGCTCCTACAATGAGCAGTTCTTC
TRBJ1-6	-	TRBV24-1	-	CATTFGRRNSPLHF	TGTGCCACCACCTTTGGAAGGAGGAATTCACCCCTCCACTTT
TRBJ1-4	-	TRBV5-1	-	CASSYTGPANEKLFF	TGCGCCAGCAGCTATACAGGGCCGGCTAATGAAAAACTGTTTTTT
TRBJ2-1	-	TRBV7-2	-	CASSLISNEQFF	TGTGCCAGCAGCTTAATATCCAATGAGCAGTTCTTC
TRBJ2-7	-	TRBV6-5	-	CASNPPGFHEQYF	TGTGCCAGCAACCCCCCAGGGTTCCACGAGCAGTACTTC
TRBJ1-2	few	TRBV2	-	CASSTGPSAF	TGTGCCAGCAGCACAGGGCCCTCCGCCTTC
TRBJ1-5	-	TRBV6-5	-	CASRGIGNQPQHF	TGTGCCAGCAGGGGGATAGGGAACCAGCCCCAGCATTTT
TRBJ2-1	-	TRBV4-2	-	CASSQEKGNEQFF	TGTGCCAGCAGCCAAGAAAAGGGTAATGAGCAGTTCTTC
TRBJ2-7	-	TRBV2	TRBD1	CASRSDRVVTYEQYF	TGTGCCAGCAGGAGCGACAGGGTGGTCACCTACGAGCAGTACTTC
TRBJ2-3	-	TRBV2	-	CASYSQGPADTQYF	TGTGCCAGCTACTCGCAGGGGCCGGCAGATACGCAGTATTTT
TRBJ2-1	-	TRBV4-2	-	CASSHPAGYNEQFF	TGTGCCAGCAGCCATCCAGCGGGCTACAATGAGCAGTTCTTC
TRBJ1-1	-	TRBV28	-	CASSPPGLNTEAFF	TGTGCCAGCAGTCCCCCAGGTCTGAACACTGAAGCTTTCTTT
TRBJ1-4	-	TRBV24-1	-	CATSDLGPLKSNEKLFF	TGTGCCACCAGTGACCTCGGGCCCCTCAAGAGCAATGAAAAACTGTTTTTT
TRBJ1-5	-	TRBV27	-	CASSLFASYSNQPQHF	TGTGCCAGCAGTTTATTCGCATCCTATAGCAATCAGCCCCAGCATTTT
TRBJ2-1	-	TRBV5-1	-	CASSLEPDSNEQFF	TGCGCCAGCAGCTTGGAACCGGACTCCAATGAGCAGTTCTTC